This T cell receptor beta chain came from a study of tumor-infiltrating lymphocytes in localized non-small cell lung cancer. Whole-study findings and limits: Technical variation could not be separated from intratumor heterogeneity here. Higher tumor T cell infiltration than in uninvolved lung was supported by TCRbeta sequencing.

To note about this clone: Antigen unknown.

The CDR3 has 15 amino acids. CDR1 is MNHEY, CDR2 SMNVEV, per germline (reference sequence). The V end lost 8 bases, the J end lost 0 bases, and 14 bases lay between the germline ends. Profiled with immunoSEQ multiplex PCR; TCRdb holds only in-frame clones, not every one. This sample carries around 9,200 clones, 81% of them seen once, and the ten largest clones take 9.8%. This clonotype was sampled from a human donor with non-small cell lung cancer. The specimen was uninvolved lung tissue not adjacent to the tumor. The chain couples TRBV27 to TRBJ2-1, with D uncertain. The CDR3 region has the DNA TGTGCCAGCTGCATAAGCCGGAGCTCCTACAATGAGCAGTTCTTC. Translation gives CASCISRSSYNEQFF.